The next 11 T cell receptor beta chains were all read from a single sample in a study of CXCR3-negative and CXCR3-positive naive CD8 T cells. The TRB libraries of cDNA were built by UMI-labeled 5' RACE. TCRdb re-called the 5' RACE reads and catalogs CDR3 proteins one per entry, DNA excluded. The sample has some 4,900 distinct CDR3 sequences. Sequencing was performed on naive CXCR3- CD8+ T cells from blood. The subset was: CD45RO-CCR7+CD27+CD95- naive CD8+ T cells lacking CXCR3 (TNR3-). These receptors all stem from a human donor in good health. Some clones in this sample may be carry-over from other donors' samples.

The chain has TRBV12-3 or TRBV12-4 and TRBJ2-1; TCRdb calls TRBD2, which cannot be checked without DNA. CDR3 length equals 19 residues. CDR3 sequence reads: CASSLGLPGPTSGSAEQFF.

According to its frequency, this clonotype is medium-sized (0.01 to 0.1%). The genes are TRBV4-1 and TRBJ2-5. The CDR3 is made up of 16 amino acids. CDR1 is MGHRA and CDR2 is YSYEKL in the germline V gene. The CDR3 protein is CASSQDGFNSQETQYF.

The rearrangement uses TRBV7-8 and TRBJ1-5. CDR3 length: 13 amino acids. Germline V gives CDR1 SGHVS, CDR2 FQNEAQ. This CDR3 is CASSGQKSQPQHF. Looking up the rest from reference TRBV7-8 and TRBJ1-5 gives the full variable domain: GAGVSQSPRYKVAKRGQDVALRCDPISGHVSLFWYQQALGQGPEFLTYFQNEAQLDKSGLPSDRFFAERPEGSVSTLKIQRTQQEDSAVYLCASSGQKSQPQHFGDGTRLSIL.

By frequency, this clonotype is medium-sized. This chain uses TRBV29-1 with TRBJ2-1. Germline V gives CDR1 SQVTM, CDR2 ANQGSEA. CDR3 size: 15 residues. The CDR3 here is CSVEFPESSYNEQFF.

Considering frequency, this clonotype is medium-sized. The chain is built from TRBV20-1 and TRBJ2-1; the TCRdb D gene call, TRBD2, has no DNA to confirm it. This CDR3 has 16 amino acids. CDR1 and CDR2 (germline): DFQATT, SNEGSKA (reference sequence). CDR3 sequence: CSAVGLAGVGYNEQFF.

The V gene is TRBV20-1, the J gene TRBJ1-4. CDR1 DFQATT and CDR2 SNEGSKA come from the germline V gene (reference sequence). The length of the CDR3 is 13 residues. This CDR3 is CSARVRKNEKLFF.

This sequence joins TRBV6-6 and TRBJ1-3; TCRdb outputs TRBD1, but without DNA this stays unchecked. From germline, CDR1 is MNHNY and CDR2 SVGAGI (reference sequence). This CDR3 spans 15 amino acids. The CDR3 is CASSQTGSSGNTIYF.

The V gene is TRBV11-3, the J gene TRBJ1-1; TCRdb calls TRBD1, which cannot be checked without DNA. Germline V gene sequence: CDR1 SGHNT, CDR2 YENEEA. The CDR3 runs to 13 residues. The CDR3 region is CASSLGTGTEAFF.

In terms of frequency, this clonotype is medium-sized. J is TRBJ1-2 and V is TRBV3-1; TCRdb lists TRBD1, though no DNA is available to test this call. CDR1 and CDR2 from the germline V gene are LGHDT and YNNKEL (reference sequence). The length of the CDR3 is 14 residues. The CDR3 loop reads CASSHLGQDYGYTF.

The chain is built from TRBV29-1 and TRBJ1-1; TCRdb indicates TRBD1, and absent DNA this call remains unverified. The CDR3 has 13 residues. Germline V lookup: CDR1 SQVTM, CDR2 ANQGSEA. CDR3 amino acids: CSVGEGTNTEAFF.

Its frequency marks this clonotype as medium-sized. The chain uses TRBV7-9 and TRBJ2-1; TCRdb selects TRBD2, and the lack of DNA leaves this call unchecked. The CDR3 length is 16 residues. CDR1 SEHNR and CDR2 FQNEAQ come from the germline V gene (reference sequence). CDR3: CASSPIGLVDLDEQFF.